This T cell receptor (beta chain) was documented in a study of blood T cell repertoires in COVID-19. Measured with immunoSEQ multiplex PCR; TCRdb has only the in-frame clones, and not every one. Among 70,000 to 95,000 clones listed, 80% to 90% were seen once. Trimming removed 5 bases at V and 1 base at J, with 11 bases between. Germline V gene sequence: CDR1 SGHVS, CDR2 FQNEAQ. This CDR3 contains 14 residues. The gene calls are TRBV7-8 and TRBJ1-1; D unclear. This TCR came from a human donor in a cohort sampled during active COVID-19. Sequencing was done on a sample of peripheral blood. The CDR3 nucleotides read TGTGCCAGCAGCCCAAGGCGGGAGAACACTGAAGCTTTCTTT. This sequence encodes CASSPRRENTEAFF.